The 24 T cell receptor beta chains below were found in one sample sequenced in a study of blood T cell repertoires in COVID-19. Libraries were prepared by immunoSEQ multiplex PCR; TCRdb keeps only in-frame clonotypes and omits some of them. The sample has around 190,000 clones; over 75% are singletons. Material: peripheral blood. The receptors were gathered from a man between 65 and 85 years old with active or convalescent COVID-19.

This chain links TRBV18 with TRBJ2-5; no firm D call. Deletions cut 4 bases from V and 5 bases from J, with 11 bases between. The CDR3 has 13 amino acids. The germline CDR1 and CDR2 sequences are KGHSH and LQKENI. This chain's CDR3 is CASSLDWVETQYF. The CDR3 nucleotides are TGTGCCAGCTCACTCGACTGGGTGGAGACCCAGTACTTC.

The CDR3 protein is CASSEIGTDPYEQYF. The CDR3 DNA reads TGTGCCAGCAGTGAGATCGGGACAGATCCCTACGAGCAGTACTTC. The V call is TRBV2, the J call TRBJ2-7, with 7 bases matching TRBD1. Germline V gene lookup returns CDR1 SNHLY and CDR2 FYNNEI. The junction had 7 bases not matched to a gene; V was cut back by 3 bases and J by 2 bases. The CDR3 is made up of 15 amino acids.

V gene TRBV27 combines with J gene TRBJ2-6; unclear D gene. Germline V gives CDR1 MNHEY, CDR2 SMNVEV (reference sequence). Trimming pared 4 bases from V and 0 bases from J, leaving 7 bases between. This CDR3 has 15 amino acids. This CDR3 is CASSSLISGANVLTF. The CDR3 bases are TGTGCCAGCAGTTCCCTTATCTCTGGGGCCAACGTCCTGACTTTC.

CDR3 in DNA: TGCAGTGCTAGAGTGACTATCTACACCTTC. Protein sequence: CSARVTIYTF. The chain employs TRBV20-1 and TRBJ1-2; D unclear. This CDR3 contains 10 residues. Trimming stripped 1 base from V and 10 bases from J, with 7 bases between. Germline V gene lookup returns CDR1 DFQATT and CDR2 SNEGSKA (reference sequence).

This rearrangement joins TRBV15 to TRBJ2-5; D is ambiguous. Per the germline V gene, CDR1 is LNHNV and CDR2 is YYDKDF (reference sequence). V lost 1 base and J 5 bases, leaving 14 bases between the germline ends. The CDR3 has 15 amino acids. The CDR3, as DNA: TGTGCCACCAGCAGAGTGGGCCCTAATCGGGAGACCCAGTACTTC. Translated: CATSRVGPNRETQYF.

The rearrangement links TRBV27 to TRBJ2-2, with D maybe TRBD2 (6 bases). The CDR3 loop spans 15 amino acids. V was pared by 2 bases and J by 4 bases, with 11 bases between. Germline V gene sequence: CDR1 MNHEY, CDR2 SMNVEV (reference sequence). For the CDR3, the DNA is TGTGCCAGCAGTTTAGAGACTAGACCCACCGGGGAGCTGTTTTTT. Amino acids: CASSLETRPTGELFF.

The J gene is TRBJ2-7, the V gene TRBV7-2; D is perhaps TRBD1 (6 bases). CDR1 SGHTA and CDR2 FQGNSA come from the germline V gene. There are 14 residues in the CDR3. V was shortened by 3 bases and J by 3 bases, with 12 bases between the two germline ends. Written as DNA, the CDR3 is TGTGCCAGCAGCTTCGGGACACCTCTCTACGAGCAGTACTTC. Its protein is CASSFGTPLYEQYF.

J is TRBJ2-6 and V is TRBV5-1; 7 bases are a match to TRBD1. This CDR3 is 18 amino acids long. CDR1 is SGHRS and CDR2 is YFSETQ in the germline V gene. Germline trimming cut 5 bases from V and 0 bases from J; bases unmatched to any gene: 11. The CDR3 loop reads CASSATGALSSGANVLTF. The DNA for the CDR3 is TGCGCCAGCAGTGCTACAGGGGCGTTAAGCTCTGGGGCCAACGTCCTGACTTTC. Based on the CDR3 plus reference TRBV5-1 and TRBJ2-6, the full variable domain is KAGVTQTPRYLIKTRGQQVTLSCSPISGHRSVSWYQQTPGQGLQFLFEYFSETQRNKGNFPGRFSGRQFSNSRSEMNVSTLELGDSALYLCASSATGALSSGANVLTFGAGSRLTVL.

Only one count was recorded for this clone. This chain uses TRBV2 with TRBJ2-7, with 9 bases identical to TRBD2. CDR1 is SNHLY, CDR2 FYNNEI, per germline. Germline trimming cut 2 bases from V and 3 bases from J; bases unmatched to any gene: 5. The CDR3 runs to 15 residues. The DNA of the CDR3 is TGTGCCAGCAGTGAATATCGAGCGGGGGGCTACGAGCAGTACTTC. Translation: CASSEYRAGGYEQYF. Filled out from reference TRBV2 and TRBJ2-7, the complete variable domain reads EPEVTQTPSHQVTQMGQEVILRCVPISNHLYFYWYRQILGQKVEFLVSFYNNEISEKSEIFDDQFSVERPDGSNFTLKIRSTKLEDSAMYFCASSEYRAGGYEQYFGPGTRLTVT.

The rearrangement joins TRBV9 to TRBJ1-1, with D possibly TRBD1 on 5 matching bases. The CDR3 length is 16 residues. Germline V gene data show CDR1 as SGDLS and CDR2 as YYNGEE. V was trimmed by 2 bases and J by 0 bases, leaving 14 bases between them. The CDR3 nucleotides read TGTGCCAGCAGCGTGCGCGGGGACCTCATGAACACTGAAGCTTTCTTT. Residues: CASSVRGDLMNTEAFF.

The J gene is TRBJ2-3, the V gene TRBV9; no definite D call. The CDR3 sequence is 13 residues long. The germline gives CDR1 SGDLS, CDR2 YYNGEE. Deletions cut 0 bases from V and 3 bases from J, with 5 bases between. This CDR3 is CASSVGATDTQYF. Here the CDR3 DNA reads TGTGCCAGCAGCGTAGGAGCGACAGATACGCAGTATTTT.

The J gene is TRBJ1-2, the V gene TRBV7-2; perhaps TRBD1 as D (6 bases). Trimming took 1 base from V and 7 from J, leaving 13 bases between them. The CDR3 spans 14 residues. Germline assignment: CDR1 SGHTA and CDR2 FQGNSA. The CDR3 bases are TGTGCCAGCAGCTTAGTGGGGGCCCGGGGTGGCTACACCTTC. Amino acids: CASSLVGARGGYTF.

V usage is TRBV2 and J usage is TRBJ1-5; tentative D call: TRBD1 (5 bases). Trimming removed 6 bases from V and 2 bases from J, with 11 bases in between. The CDR3 has 14 residues. Germline CDR1 SNHLY, CDR2 FYNNEI. The DNA for the CDR3 is TGTGCCAGCAGCCAACAGGCACGCAATCAGCCCCAGCATTTT. Translation: CASSQQARNQPQHF.

The CDR3 here is CASSRSGLAGEQYF. For the CDR3, the DNA is TGTGCCAGCTCCCGATCCGGACTAGCGGGGGAGCAGTACTTC. V usage is TRBV18 and J usage is TRBJ2-7, with 12 bases that match TRBD2. Germline-derived CDR1 and CDR2 are KGHSH and LQKENI. J lost 7 bases, V lost 6 bases, and 7 bases had no gene match. The CDR3 runs 14 residues.

The chain couples TRBV5-6 to TRBJ1-5; TRBD1 might be the D (5 bases). The germline CDR1 and CDR2 sequences are SGHDT and YYEEEE. The CDR3 is made up of 17 amino acids. V was trimmed by 2 bases and J by 0 bases, leaving 15 bases between them. The CDR3 sequence is CASSFTAQGVSNQPQHF. Written as DNA, the CDR3 is TGTGCCAGCAGCTTTACCGCTCAGGGTGTTAGCAATCAGCCCCAGCATTTT.

The gene calls are TRBV5-6 and TRBJ1-1, with a tentative D call TRBD1 (6 bases). The CDR3 has 15 amino acids. The V gene's germline CDR1 is SGHDT and CDR2 YYEEEE. V was clipped by 0 bases and J by 5 bases, with 14 bases between them. The CDR3 DNA reads TGTGCCAGCAGCTTGGTGGGACAAAGTCAGACTGAAGCTTTCTTT. Residues: CASSLVGQSQTEAFF.

The DNA for the CDR3 is TGTGCCAGCGGCCAGGGGGCTTATAGGGATGAGCAGTTCTTC. Its translation is CASGQGAYRDEQFF. The chain couples TRBV27 to TRBJ2-1; TRBD1 matches 8 bases. J lost 8 bases, V lost 8 bases, and 11 bases had no gene match. CDR1 is MNHEY and CDR2 is SMNVEV in the germline V gene (reference sequence). The CDR3 contains 14 residues.

The gene calls are TRBV19 and TRBJ2-2; 12 nucleotides align to TRBD1. The CDR3 extends over 15 amino acids. Losses at the gene ends were 5 bases for V and 7 bases for J; bases not matched to a gene: 5. Germline V gene sequence: CDR1 LNHDA, CDR2 SQIVND (reference sequence). The CDR3 here is CASSGTGGYIGELFF. CDR3 in DNA: TGTGCCAGTAGTGGGACAGGGGGCTATATCGGGGAGCTGTTTTTT.

J is TRBJ1-2 and V is TRBV7-6; TRBD1 matches 8 bases. Unmatched junction bases numbered 10, after V lost 5 bases and J lost 8 bases. The CDR3 is 14 amino acids. Germline CDR1 SGHVS, CDR2 FNYEAQ. CDR3 amino acids: CASSQGTGGSGYTF. The CDR3 coding sequence is TGTGCCAGCAGCCAAGGGACAGGAGGAAGCGGCTACACCTTC.

The chain joins TRBV7-9 to TRBJ2-3, with D perhaps TRBD2 (7 bases). Germline CDR1 SEHNR, CDR2 FQNEAQ (reference sequence). Trimming cost V 5 bases and J 0 bases, with 15 bases left between them. The CDR3 totals 16 residues. CDR3 loop: CASSRQGGGSTDTQYF. In DNA, the CDR3 is TGTGCCAGCAGCCGCCAAGGGGGAGGGAGCACAGATACGCAGTATTTT. Filled out from reference TRBV7-9 and TRBJ2-3, the complete variable domain reads DTGVSQNPRHKITKRGQNVTFRCDPISEHNRLYWYRQTLGQGPEFLTYFQNEAQLEKSRLLSDRFSAERPKGSFSTLEIQRTEQGDSAMYLCASSRQGGGSTDTQYFGPGTRLTVL.

This rearrangement joins TRBV12-5 to TRBJ1-1; unclear D gene. The germline gives CDR1 LGHNT, CDR2 FRNRAP. The CDR3 is 15 residues long. The germline V and J ends were trimmed by 7 bases and 3 bases, with 18 bases remaining between them. In DNA, the CDR3 is TGTGCTAGTGCCGATAATAGAGTGGAGGACACTGAAGCTTTCTTT. This codes for CASADNRVEDTEAFF.

The genes are TRBV10-2 and TRBJ2-1; 8 bases map to TRBD2. This CDR3 contains 16 residues. Germline trimming cut 3 bases from V and 6 bases from J; bases unmatched to any gene: 10. Germline CDR1 and CDR2: WSHSY and SAAADI. Written as DNA, the CDR3 is TGCGCCAGCAGTGACGGCCAGCGGGAGCCCTCCAATGAGCAGTTCTTC. This codes for CASSDGQREPSNEQFF.

The rearrangement uses TRBV5-1 and TRBJ2-3; 8 bases agree with TRBD1. With V trimmed by 4 bases and J by 8 bases, 9 bases remained unmatched. Germline V gives CDR1 SGHRS, CDR2 YFSETQ. This CDR3 region has 14 residues. The chain's CDR3 is CASSQGTGWATQYF. CDR3 DNA: TGCGCCAGCAGCCAAGGGACAGGCTGGGCTACGCAGTATTTT.

V usage is TRBV6-2 or TRBV6-3 and J usage is TRBJ1-3; tentative D call: TRBD1 (5 bases). Looked up from germline, CDR1 is MNHEY and CDR2 is SVGEGT. With 2 bases removed from V and 4 bases from J, the gap between germline ends came to 9 bases. The CDR3 has 14 residues. The CDR3 protein is CASSYRGGGNTIYF. DNA of the CDR3: TGTGCCAGCAGTTACCGGGGGGGAGGAAACACCATATATTTT.